These 16 T cell receptor beta chains originate from one sample sequenced in a study of cytomegalovirus exposure and HLA in healthy donors. The protocol was immunoSEQ multiplex PCR, while the TCRdb copy is restricted to in-frame clones and leaves out a portion. The sample gives about 180,000 clones, around 84% of which show up once; about 16% is in the top ten. What was sequenced was PBMCs. The receptors originated from a man between 18 and 29 years old in good health and CMV-seropositive.

V and J are TRBV18 and TRBJ1-6; TRBD1 matches 12 bases. Germline CDR1 and CDR2: KGHSH and LQKENI. V lost 6 bases, J lost 11 bases, and 5 bases stayed unmatched. CDR3 length: 14 residues. For the CDR3, the DNA is TGTGCCAGCTCCCGGGGACAGGGGGCTGCACCCCTCCACTTT. Protein: CASSRGQGAAPLHF.

The chain uses TRBV7-9 and TRBJ2-5, with D possibly matching TRBD2 (6 bases). Germline assignment: CDR1 SEHNR and CDR2 FQNEAQ (reference sequence). The V and J ends lost 3 bases and 9 bases respectively, with 17 bases between them. The CDR3 length is 14 residues. The DNA for the CDR3 is TGTGCCAGCAGCTTCAGGCAGGGAGGCGACTCCCAGTACTTC. Its protein is CASSFRQGGDSQYF.

The chain joins TRBV30 to TRBJ2-3; tentatively, D is TRBD2 (5 bases). Trimming left V 5 bases short and J 3 bases short, with 6 bases between. There are 11 residues in the CDR3. Germline assignment: CDR1 GTSNPN and CDR2 SVGIG (reference sequence). CDR3 nucleotide sequence: TGTGCCTGGGAGGGAACAGATACGCAGTATTTT. Protein sequence: CAWEGTDTQYF.

The chain combines TRBV25-1 with TRBJ2-7; possible D gene TRBD1, 5 bases. CDR3 length: 16 residues. V was cut by 4 bases and J by 0 bases, with 16 bases left in between. Per germline, CDR1 MGHDK and CDR2 SYGVNS. CDR3 residues: CASSALDSSSSYEQYF. CDR3 nucleotides: TGTGCCAGCAGTGCCTTAGACAGTTCCAGCTCCTACGAGCAGTACTTC.

This clone was picked up many times. The chain couples TRBV28 to TRBJ2-5; 8 nucleotides line up with TRBD2. The CDR3 is 11 amino acids. Germline CDR1 and CDR2: MDHEN and SYDVKM. V was clipped by 4 bases and J by 12 bases; unmatched bases: 4. The CDR3 region is CASSSSGGEYF. CDR3 bases: TGTGCCAGCAGTTCCTCGGGAGGGGAGTACTTC.

The genes are TRBV7-2 and TRBJ1-1; a possible D gene is TRBD1 (5 bases). Between the trimmed V and J ends, which lost 1 base and 6 bases, there was a span of 9 bases. Per the germline V gene, CDR1 is SGHTA and CDR2 is FQGNSA. CDR3 length: 13 residues. The CDR3 nucleotides read TGTGCCAGCAGCTTAGTCTGGGGCCCTGAAGCTTTCTTT. Protein product: CASSLVWGPEAFF.

The V and J genes are TRBV7-3 and TRBJ2-1; 9 bases line up with TRBD2. CDR3 size: 16 residues. V trimming: 4 bases; J trimming: 2 bases; junction bases outside the gene matches: 6. Looked up from germline, CDR1 is SGHTA and CDR2 is FQGTGA. The CDR3 reads CASSSRTSATYNEQFF. CDR3 nucleotide sequence: TGTGCCAGCAGCTCCCGGACTAGCGCAACCTACAATGAGCAGTTCTTC. The full variable domain, completed using reference TRBV7-3 and TRBJ2-1, is GAGVSQTPSNKVTEKGKYVELRCDPISGHTALYWYRQSLGQGPEFLIYFQGTGAADDSGLPNDRFFAVRPEGSVSTLKIQRTERGDSAVYLCASSSRTSATYNEQFFGPGTRLTVL.

CDR3 residues: CASSEFGGTNNEQFF. In nucleotides, the CDR3 is TGTGCCAGCAGTGAATTTGGCGGGACCAACAATGAGCAGTTCTTC. The V and J genes are TRBV2 and TRBJ2-1, with D possibly being TRBD2 (6 bases). The length of the CDR3 is 15 residues. Germline V lookup: CDR1 SNHLY, CDR2 FYNNEI. The V end lost 2 bases, the J end lost 5 bases, and 13 bases lay between the germline ends.

This clone showed up just once. This sequence joins TRBV9 and TRBJ1-1; TRBD1 agrees at 9 bases. The V gene end was trimmed by 2 bases and the J gene end by 6 bases; junction bases not matched to a gene: 5. The CDR3 extends over 14 amino acids. Germline CDR1 is SGDLS and CDR2 is YYNGEE. Here the CDR3 DNA reads TGTGCCAGCAGCGTGGGACAGGGTTATCCTGAAGCTTTCTTT. Its protein product is CASSVGQGYPEAFF.

V is TRBV19 and J is TRBJ2-5; 12 nucleotides line up with TRBD1. The CDR3 covers 17 residues. Trimming took 4 bases from V and 4 from J; bases not matched to a gene: 10. The germline V gene has CDR1 LNHDA and CDR2 SQIVND (reference sequence). CDR3 sequence: CASSRETGTGGSETQYF. The DNA for the CDR3 is TGTGCCAGTAGTAGAGAGACCGGGACAGGGGGCTCAGAGACCCAGTACTTC.

This chain uses TRBV5-1 with TRBJ2-3, with TRBD1 matching over 8 bases. CDR1 and CDR2 from the germline V gene are SGHRS and YFSETQ. The CDR3 consists of 13 residues. Trimming at V came to 8 bases and at J to 2 bases, leaving 4 bases not matched to a gene. The CDR3 bases are TGCGCCAGTGGACAGGGACACACAGATACGCAGTATTTT. Its protein is CASGQGHTDTQYF.

The chain recombines TRBV18 with TRBJ2-3; a possible D gene is TRBD1 (5 bases). Germline V lookup: CDR1 KGHSH, CDR2 LQKENI. V gave up 0 bases and J gave up 4 bases, with 14 bases separating them. The CDR3 has 16 amino acids. CDR3: CASSPPGGGRADTQYF. The DNA of the CDR3 is TGTGCCAGCTCACCACCAGGTGGTGGCAGGGCAGATACGCAGTATTTT.

This chain joins TRBV19 and TRBJ2-3; 9 nucleotides align to TRBD2. Losses at the gene ends were 3 bases for V and 7 bases for J; bases not matched to a gene: 5. The CDR3 has 14 amino acids. Germline assignment: CDR1 LNHDA and CDR2 SQIVND (reference sequence). For the CDR3, the DNA is TGTGCCAGTAGTATCGGACTAGCGAGTAATACGCAGTATTTT. Translation gives CASSIGLASNTQYF.

This sequence joins TRBV27 and TRBJ1-2; the match to TRBD1 covers 7 bases. The CDR3 has 13 residues. Germline loops: CDR1 MNHEY, CDR2 SMNVEV (reference sequence). The V and J ends lost 5 bases and 6 bases, in that order; junction bases with no gene match: 6. CDR3 sequence reads: CASSPRQGDGYTF. CDR3 in DNA: TGTGCCAGCAGTCCGCGACAGGGAGATGGCTACACCTTC.

This clone was seen just once. This sequence joins TRBV4-1 and TRBJ2-5, with D maybe TRBD2 (6 bases). Trimming removed 4 bases from V and 5 bases from J, with 11 bases in between. Germline V gives CDR1 MGHRA, CDR2 YSYEKL. The CDR3 extends over 13 amino acids. DNA of the CDR3: TGCGCCAGCAGCCGACCAGGAGGGGAGACCCAGTACTTC. It codes for CASSRPGGETQYF.

This rearrangement joins TRBV5-1 to TRBJ2-3, with 7 bases aligning to TRBD1. V gave up 4 bases and J gave up 5 bases; unmatched junction bases: 7. The germline V gene has CDR1 SGHRS and CDR2 YFSETQ. The CDR3 is made up of 14 amino acids. In DNA form, the CDR3 reads TGCGCCAGCAGCCTAGGACAGGCCAGAGATACGCAGTATTTT. This encodes CASSLGQARDTQYF.